This T cell receptor beta chain appears in the sequencing data of a study of T cell changes during pregnancy in multiple sclerosis. Sequencing used immunoSEQ multiplex PCR; TCRdb keeps in-frame clones, though not all of them. The data show roughly 35,000 clones, approximately 90% seen once. The germline CDR1 and CDR2 sequences are LGHNA and YNFKEQ. The ends lost 0 bases at V and 5 bases at J; junction bases unmatched: 6. The CDR3 loop spans 16 amino acids. The source of this sequence is a female donor with multiple sclerosis, enrolled in a pregnancy study. J is TRBJ2-7 and V is TRBV4-2, with 11 bases aligning to TRBD2. This material consisted of CD8+ T cells from peripheral blood mononuclear cells, taken in the first trimester of pregnancy. CDR3 region: CASSQEGPLAGDEQYF. The DNA of the CDR3 is TGTGCCAGCAGCCAAGAGGGCCCACTAGCGGGAGACGAGCAGTACTTC.